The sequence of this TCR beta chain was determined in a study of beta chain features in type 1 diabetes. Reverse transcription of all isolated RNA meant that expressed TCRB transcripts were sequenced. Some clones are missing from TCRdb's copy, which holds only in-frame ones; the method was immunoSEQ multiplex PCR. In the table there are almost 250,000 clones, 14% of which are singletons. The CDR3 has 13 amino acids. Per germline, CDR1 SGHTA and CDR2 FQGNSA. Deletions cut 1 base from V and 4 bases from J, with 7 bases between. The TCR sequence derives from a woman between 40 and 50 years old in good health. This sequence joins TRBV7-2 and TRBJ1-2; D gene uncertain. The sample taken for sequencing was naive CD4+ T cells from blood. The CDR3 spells CASSLDSLYGYTF. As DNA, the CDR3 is TGTGCCAGCAGCTTAGACAGCCTCTATGGCTACACCTTC.